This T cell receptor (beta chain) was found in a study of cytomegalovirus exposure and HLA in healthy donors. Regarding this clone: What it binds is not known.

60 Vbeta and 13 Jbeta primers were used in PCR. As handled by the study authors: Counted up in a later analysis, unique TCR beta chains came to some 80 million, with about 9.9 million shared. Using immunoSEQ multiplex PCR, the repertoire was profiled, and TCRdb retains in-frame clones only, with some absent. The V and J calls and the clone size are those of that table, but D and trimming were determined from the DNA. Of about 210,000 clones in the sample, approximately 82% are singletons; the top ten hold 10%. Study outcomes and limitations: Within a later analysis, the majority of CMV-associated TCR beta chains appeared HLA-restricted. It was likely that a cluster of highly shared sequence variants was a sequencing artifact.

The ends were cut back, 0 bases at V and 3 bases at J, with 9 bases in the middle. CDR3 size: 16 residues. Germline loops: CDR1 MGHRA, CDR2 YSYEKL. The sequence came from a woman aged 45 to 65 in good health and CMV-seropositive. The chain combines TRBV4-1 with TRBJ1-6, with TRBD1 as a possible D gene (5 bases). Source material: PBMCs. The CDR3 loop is CASSQEQEFYNSPLHF. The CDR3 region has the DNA TGCGCCAGCAGCCAAGAACAGGAGTTCTATAATTCACCCCTCCACTTT.